Presented here are 25 T cell receptor beta chains from one specimen sequenced in a study of hypomethylating agent response in myelodysplastic syndrome. The data were produced by immunoSEQ multiplex PCR, yet TCRdb's version contains in-frame clones alone and is incomplete. Found here are roughly 4,500 clones, 75% to 85% of them singletons; the top ten hold approximately 15%. The sequenced sample was bone marrow, obtained before or after starting hypomethylating agent treatment for myelodysplastic syndrome (not recorded which). Receptor source: a human donor with myelodysplastic syndrome.

The chain employs TRBV4-1 and TRBJ1-2, with D possibly being TRBD1 (5 bases). The germline V gene encodes CDR1 MGHRA and CDR2 YSYEKL. Trimming shortened V by 1 base and J by 2 bases, and 8 bases separated the two germline ends. The CDR3 contains 14 residues. The CDR3 nucleotides read TGCGCCAGCAGCCAAGTGTCAGGGAACTATGGCTACACCTTC. It encodes CASSQVSGNYGYTF.

The V gene is TRBV5-1, the J gene TRBJ2-2, with D unresolved. Trimming stripped 2 bases from V and 3 bases from J, with 8 bases between. The V gene's germline CDR1 is SGHRS and CDR2 YFSETQ. The CDR3 is made up of 14 amino acids. The CDR3 protein is CASSFRPDTGELFF. In DNA form, the CDR3 reads TGCGCCAGCAGCTTTCGGCCGGACACCGGGGAGCTGTTTTTT.

The V gene is TRBV19, the J gene TRBJ2-1; 14 positions match TRBD2. CDR1 and CDR2 (germline): LNHDA, SQIVND (reference sequence). This CDR3 is built from 16 residues. The V and J ends lost 8 bases and 1 base, in that order; junction bases with no gene match: 4. The CDR3 nucleotides read TGTGCCAGTGGACGGACTAGCGGGGGGTCCTACAATGAGCAGTTCTTC. It translates to CASGRTSGGSYNEQFF.

The table lists this clone with a count of one. This chain uses TRBV4-2 with TRBJ2-2; no definite D call. The germline gives CDR1 LGHNA, CDR2 YNFKEQ. The CDR3 is made up of 14 amino acids. V lost 1 base, J lost 2 bases, and 5 bases lay in between. CDR3 sequence (DNA): TGTGCCAGCAGCCAAGCTCATAACACCGGGGAGCTGTTTTTT. Protein: CASSQAHNTGELFF.

V gene TRBV19 combines with J gene TRBJ2-3, with D perhaps being TRBD1 or TRBD2 (6 bases each). The germline V and J ends were trimmed by 5 bases and 2 bases, with 14 bases remaining between them. CDR3 size: 15 residues. Germline assignment: CDR1 LNHDA and CDR2 SQIVND (reference sequence). The CDR3, as DNA: TGTGCCAGTAGTCCCCGGGGGCGAACCACAGATACGCAGTATTTT. The encoded protein is CASSPRGRTTDTQYF. Supplemented by reference TRBV19 and TRBJ2-3, the full variable domain reads DGGITQSPKYLFRKEGQNVTLSCEQNLNHDAMYWYRQDPGQGLRLIYYSQIVNDFQKGDIAEGYSVSREKKESFPLTVTSAQKNPTAFYLCASSPRGRTTDTQYFGPGTRLTVL.

The V call is TRBV28, the J call TRBJ1-1; weak D call: TRBD1 (5 bases). The V gene lost 5 bases and the J gene lost 1 base, with 23 bases spanning the gap. Germline CDR1 reads MDHEN; CDR2 reads SYDVKM. This CDR3 region has 18 residues. CDR3 loop: CASSPARTQGVGNTEAFF. The CDR3 coding sequence is TGTGCCAGCAGTCCTGCCCGGACTCAGGGAGTGGGGAACACTGAAGCTTTCTTT.

The rearrangement uses TRBV5-5 and TRBJ2-5; no reliable D call. Looked up from germline, CDR1 is SGHKS and CDR2 is YYEKEE (reference sequence). The CDR3 extends over 13 amino acids. V lost 2 bases to trimming and J lost 6 bases, with 11 bases between them. The CDR3 DNA follows: TGTGCCAGCAGCTTCGGGCCTTTCAAGACCCAGTACTTC. Residues: CASSFGPFKTQYF.

The chain combines TRBV4-3 with TRBJ1-1; D is uncertain. Trimming cost V 7 bases and J 3 bases, with 6 bases left between them. This CDR3 spans 11 amino acids. Germline CDR1 and CDR2: LGHNA and YSLEER. CDR3 amino acids: CASTSYTEAFF. The CDR3 nucleotides are TGCGCCAGCACCTCTTACACTGAAGCTTTCTTT.

The gene calls are TRBV27 and TRBJ1-1; TRBD1 matches at 11 bases. Germline V gives CDR1 MNHEY, CDR2 SMNVEV (reference sequence). The CDR3 consists of 16 residues. The junction had 11 bases not matched to a gene; V was cut back by 6 bases and J by 5 bases. The CDR3 here is CASSGFGGQGVTEAFF. The CDR3, as DNA: TGTGCCAGCAGCGGATTTGGGGGACAGGGGGTAACTGAAGCTTTCTTT.

This sequence joins TRBV9 and TRBJ2-3; D is possibly TRBD2 (5 bases). Germline CDR1 is SGDLS and CDR2 is YYNGEE. The length of the CDR3 is 12 residues. V lost 4 bases, J lost 6 bases, and 9 bases lay in between. This chain's CDR3 is CASSSRRDTQYF. The DNA for the CDR3 is TGTGCCAGCAGCTCGAGGAGGGATACGCAGTATTTT.

The rearrangement joins TRBV7-6 to TRBJ2-1, with 8 positions matching TRBD1. The ends lost 0 bases at V and 1 base at J; junction bases unmatched: 20. The CDR3 runs 22 residues. Germline values: CDR1 SGHVS, CDR2 FNYEAQ. The chain's CDR3 is CASSLATWDRFPPEGSYNEQFF. CDR3 bases: TGTGCCAGCAGCTTAGCGACATGGGACAGGTTCCCACCAGAGGGGTCCTACAATGAGCAGTTCTTC.

The V call is TRBV19, the J call TRBJ2-7; maybe TRBD1 (6 bases). Germline CDR1 LNHDA, CDR2 SQIVND (reference sequence). The ends were cut back, 5 bases at V and 0 bases at J, with 11 bases in the middle. The CDR3 sequence is 14 residues long. CDR3 sequence reads: CASSPETGSYEQYF. DNA for the CDR3: TGTGCCAGTAGTCCAGAGACAGGCTCCTACGAGCAGTACTTC.

The chain combines TRBV5-4 with TRBJ1-4; tentatively, D is TRBD1 (5 bases). From germline, CDR1 is SGHNT and CDR2 YYREEE (reference sequence). The V end lost 4 bases, the J end lost 1 base, and 11 bases lay between the germline ends. The CDR3 has 15 amino acids. CDR3 nucleotides: TGTGCCAGCAGCCTGACAGAGAGAACTAATGAAAAACTGTTTTTT. Protein: CASSLTERTNEKLFF. The complete variable domain, with remaining parts taken from reference TRBV5-4 and TRBJ1-4, reads ETGVTQSPTHLIKTRGQQVTLRCSSQSGHNTVSWYQQALGQGPQFIFQYYREEENGRGNFPPRFSGLQFPNYSSELNVNALELDDSALYLCASSLTERTNEKLFFGSGTQLSVL.

V is TRBV2 and J is TRBJ1-2; the D is unclear. Trimming removed 6 bases at V and 10 bases at J, with 9 bases between. The CDR3 is 10 amino acids. Germline values: CDR1 SNHLY, CDR2 FYNNEI. The CDR3 protein is CASREIHYTF. The CDR3 nucleotides are TGTGCCAGCAGGGAGATACACTACACCTTC.

The chain employs TRBV19 and TRBJ1-6, with D unresolved. Germline CDR1 reads LNHDA; CDR2 reads SQIVND (reference sequence). The CDR3 runs 13 residues. V was trimmed by 8 bases and J by 8 bases, leaving 13 bases between them. CDR3 residues: CASSDFADSPLHF. CDR3 sequence (DNA): TGTGCCAGTTCGGATTTTGCGGATTCACCCCTCCACTTT.

The J gene is TRBJ2-2, the V gene TRBV5-6; possibly TRBD2 for D (6 bases). Per germline, CDR1 SGHDT and CDR2 YYEEEE. The V end lost 4 bases, the J end lost 0 bases, and 10 bases lay between the germline ends. This CDR3 has 15 amino acids. The CDR3 region is CASSGTWPNTGELFF. DNA of the CDR3: TGTGCCAGCAGCGGGACTTGGCCGAACACCGGGGAGCTGTTTTTT.

This chain links TRBV11-2 with TRBJ1-1; 7 positions match TRBD1. V was pared by 7 bases and J by 1 base, with 6 bases of the junction left unmatched. Germline V gene lookup returns CDR1 SGHAT and CDR2 FQNNGV. The CDR3 consists of 14 residues. The CDR3 DNA sequence: TGTGCCAGCACCCTCCGGACAGGGAACACTGAAGCTTTCTTT. It specifies CASTLRTGNTEAFF.

This clone was detected once. This chain connects TRBV18 to TRBJ1-5; D gene ambiguous. In germline, CDR1 is KGHSH, CDR2 LQKENI. CDR3 length: 17 residues. The V end was cut by 0 bases, the J end by 1 base, with 13 bases between. The DNA for the CDR3 is TGTGCCAGCTCACCACCGGATCCAGGTCGGAGCAATCAGCCCCAGCATTTT. Its protein product is CASSPPDPGRSNQPQHF.

This clone was seen more than once but under ten times. CDR3 nucleotide sequence: TGTGCCAGCAGCGCGCGACCGACCTCCTACGAGCAGTACTTC. This sequence encodes CASSARPTSYEQYF. V and J are TRBV7-9 and TRBJ2-7, with D unresolved. V lost 5 bases to trimming and J lost 0 bases, with 11 bases between them. CDR1 and CDR2 from the germline V gene are SEHNR and FQNEAQ (reference sequence). This CDR3 is 14 amino acids long.

The V gene is TRBV27, the J gene TRBJ2-7; possibly TRBD2 for D (6 bases). Germline CDR1 MNHEY, CDR2 SMNVEV (reference sequence). Trimming removed 1 base from V and 4 bases from J, with 11 bases in between. This CDR3 spans 14 amino acids. The CDR3 nucleotides are TGTGCCAGCAGTTTATTTAGCGGATCTTACGAGCAGTACTTC. Amino acids: CASSLFSGSYEQYF.

The CDR3 reads CASSPLGGGTQPQHF. CDR3 nucleotide sequence: TGCGCCAGCAGCCCCTTAGGGGGGGGAACACAGCCCCAGCATTTT. The V and J genes are TRBV4-1 and TRBJ1-5; possibly TRBD1 for D (6 bases). The CDR3 loop spans 15 amino acids. Germline V lookup: CDR1 MGHRA, CDR2 YSYEKL. Trimming stripped 4 bases from V and 7 bases from J, with 17 bases between.

This clone was found once. V and J are TRBV15 and TRBJ1-5; maybe TRBD1 (6 bases). CDR1 LNHNV and CDR2 YYDKDF come from the germline V gene (reference sequence). The CDR3 totals 16 residues. V dropped 5 bases and J dropped 6 bases, with 20 bases sitting between them. The CDR3 nucleotides read TGTGCCACCAGCCCCCAGGGGTTTAGGGCTGGTCAGCCCCAGCATTTT. This encodes CATSPQGFRAGQPQHF.

This clone was observed a single time. This sequence joins TRBV10-1 and TRBJ2-2; D ambiguous. The CDR3 is made up of 13 amino acids. Between the trimmed V and J ends, which lost 8 bases and 0 bases, there was a span of 7 bases. CDR1 is WNHNN, CDR2 SYGVQD, per germline (reference sequence). CDR3 bases: TGCGCCAGCGCGTTCGCGAACACCGGGGAGCTGTTTTTT. Its translation is CASAFANTGELFF.

The gene calls are TRBV7-2 and TRBJ1-2; possibly TRBD1 for D (5 bases). Between the trimmed V and J ends, which lost 5 bases and 6 bases, there was a span of 16 bases. The CDR3 consists of 14 residues. Germline V CDR1 and CDR2: SGHTA, FQGNSA. The CDR3 here is CASSPRQSQNGYTF. CDR3 sequence (DNA): TGTGCCAGCAGCCCGCGACAGTCGCAAAATGGCTACACCTTC.

The chain joins TRBV5-8 to TRBJ2-2, with no clear D. Per germline, CDR1 SGHTS and CDR2 YDEGEE. The CDR3 contains 13 residues. Trimming stripped 4 bases from V and 5 bases from J, with 9 bases between. This CDR3 is CASSGVVTGELFF. CDR3 DNA sequence: TGTGCCAGCAGCGGAGTTGTAACCGGGGAGCTGTTTTTT.